These 28 T cell receptor beta chains originate from one sample sequenced in a study of T cells in Graves' hyperthyroidism and ophthalmopathy. Amplification yielded TCR beta CDR3 regions, with RNA transcripts as the source. The study used the HTBI primer set for a first-round RT-PCR of the TCR CDR3. TCRdb re-derived calls from the multiplex PCR reads in MiXCR, one entry per CDR3 protein. The table shows roughly 500,000 distinct CDR3 sequences, with 15% to 20% occurring only once. Sequencing used blood. Every receptor here comes from a woman aged 25 to 45 with Graves' ophthalmopathy.

J is TRBJ2-1 and V is TRBV27; weak D call: TRBD2 (5 bases). V was pared by 7 bases and J by 4 bases, with 8 bases between. The germline gives CDR1 MNHEY, CDR2 SMNVEV (reference sequence). The length of the CDR3 is 12 residues. CDR3 nucleotides: TGTGCCAGCATCGGGAATTACAATGAGCAGTTCTTC. Encoded protein: CASIGNYNEQFF.

This clonotype appeared many times. The gene calls are TRBV7-2 and TRBJ2-7, with D perhaps TRBD1 (6 bases). Per the germline V gene, CDR1 is SGHTA and CDR2 is FQGNSA. V gave up 5 bases and J gave up 4 bases, with 15 bases separating them. The CDR3 totals 14 residues. The CDR3 bases are TGTGCCAGCAGCCCAACGATGACAGGATACGAGCAGTACTTC. It translates to CASSPTMTGYEQYF. Full variable domain (rest looked up from reference TRBV7-2 and TRBJ2-7): GAGVSQSPSNKVTEKGKDVELRCDPISGHTALYWYRQSLGQGLEFLIYFQGNSAPDKSGLPSDRFSAERTGGSVSTLTIQRTQQEDSAVYLCASSPTMTGYEQYFGPGTRLTVT.

Many counts were recorded for this clonotype. The J gene is TRBJ2-2, the V gene TRBV29-1; 11 nucleotides line up with TRBD2. In germline, CDR1 is SQVTM, CDR2 ANQGSEA. The CDR3 consists of 19 residues. The CDR3 DNA reads as TGCAGGGGGAGTGTCGGACTAGCGGGCGCTTCCTCCAACACCGGGGAGCTGTTTTTT. Amino acid sequence: CRGSVGLAGASSNTGELFF.

The J gene is TRBJ1-6, the V gene TRBV10-3; 8 bases match TRBD1. V lost 2 bases, J lost 7 bases, and 7 bases stayed unmatched. Germline lookup yields CDR1 ENHRY and CDR2 SYGVKD. The CDR3 sequence is 16 residues long. In DNA form, the CDR3 reads TGTGCCATCAGTGAGATGGACAGGGCAACCAATTCACCCCTCCACTTT. Protein sequence: CAISEMDRATNSPLHF.

Here the CDR3 reads CASSFRTGALTGELFF. CDR3 DNA sequence: TGTGCCAGCAGTTTCCGGACAGGGGCCCTCACCGGGGAGCTGTTTTTT. The chain employs TRBV28 and TRBJ2-2, with TRBD1 matching over 9 bases. The V segment lost 3 bases and the J segment 4 bases; nucleotides outside the gene matches: 6. This CDR3 comprises 16 residues. Germline values: CDR1 MDHEN, CDR2 SYDVKM.

The sample holds many counts of this clonotype. J is TRBJ1-4 and V is TRBV5-1; possible D gene TRBD1, 6 bases. Germline values: CDR1 SGHRS, CDR2 YFSETQ. V was trimmed by 1 base and J by 8 bases, leaving 12 bases between them. This CDR3 comprises 14 residues. CDR3 sequence (DNA): TGCGCCAGCAGCTTGAACAGGGAAGGGGAAAAACTGTTTTTT. Its translation: CASSLNREGEKLFF.

This clonotype was observed at least ten times. The V call is TRBV29-1, the J call TRBJ2-3, with D tentatively TRBD2 (6 bases). V lost 5 bases and J lost 5, with 14 bases in between. The CDR3 runs to 13 residues. Germline assignment: CDR1 SQVTM and CDR2 ANQGSEA. CDR3 bases: TGCAGCGTTCGGGATCAGGGAGGAGATACGCAGTATTTT. Translated: CSVRDQGGDTQYF.

This clonotype was seen more than once but under ten times. This chain links TRBV29-1 with TRBJ2-1, with D perhaps TRBD2 (6 bases). Germline V gives CDR1 SQVTM, CDR2 ANQGSEA. The CDR3 covers 14 residues. V lost 5 bases and J 3 bases, leaving 14 bases between the germline ends. CDR3 region: CSVLSRDFYNEQFF. CDR3 DNA sequence: TGCAGCGTTCTAAGCCGGGACTTCTACAATGAGCAGTTCTTC.

This clonotype appeared a few times. The V and J genes are TRBV9 and TRBJ2-5, with 8 bases fitting TRBD1. CDR1 is SGDLS and CDR2 is YYNGEE in the germline V gene. Trimming removed 0 bases from V and 5 bases from J; junction bases left unmatched: 12. This CDR3 has 17 amino acids. Here the CDR3 reads CASSVGHADRGYETQYF. The CDR3 DNA reads as TGTGCCAGCAGCGTAGGCCATGCTGACAGGGGTTACGAGACCCAGTACTTC.

This clonotype was seen only once. A much larger clone differs by one base, so this may be a read error. This rearrangement joins TRBV12-3 or TRBV12-4 to TRBJ2-1; D perhaps matches TRBD1 (6 bases). Between the trimmed V and J ends, which lost 6 bases and 2 bases, there was a span of 14 bases. This CDR3 comprises 15 residues. The CDR3 DNA is TGTGCCAGCAGCCCAACCCGGACAGCCTACAATGAGCAGTTCTTC. It yields the protein CASSPTRTAYNEQFF.

This clonotype was counted ten times or more. The genes are TRBV5-1 and TRBJ2-7; perhaps TRBD1 as D (6 bases). Looked up from germline, CDR1 is SGHRS and CDR2 is YFSETQ. V was trimmed by 2 bases and J by 1 base, leaving 10 bases between them. The CDR3 has 14 residues. Here the CDR3 DNA reads TGCGCCAGCAGCTTACAGGGAGCGTCCTACGAGCAGTACTTC. Encoded protein: CASSLQGASYEQYF.

This clonotype was observed a handful of times. The rearrangement joins TRBV27 to TRBJ2-3; either TRBD1 or TRBD2 may fit D (6 bases each). The CDR3 is made up of 15 amino acids. Germline V gene lookup returns CDR1 MNHEY and CDR2 SMNVEV (reference sequence). Trimming shortened V by 8 bases and J by 4 bases, and 19 bases separated the two germline ends. The CDR3 DNA reads TGTGCCAGCTACCTATACGGGGGCGTCCCAGATACGCAGTATTTT. It yields the protein CASYLYGGVPDTQYF.

This chain joins TRBV5-1 and TRBJ1-1; TRBD1 matches at 7 bases. From germline, CDR1 is SGHRS and CDR2 YFSETQ. This CDR3 spans 15 amino acids. V lost 1 base to trimming and J lost 1 base; unmatched junction nucleotides: 4. The CDR3 nucleotides are TGCGCCAGCAGCTTGTCCGAGGGGGCGAACACTGAAGCTTTCTTT. This encodes CASSLSEGANTEAFF.

This chain uses TRBV28 with TRBJ1-6; D might be TRBD1 (6 bases). The CDR3 covers 15 residues. Germline CDR1 and CDR2: MDHEN and SYDVKM. V was cut by 4 bases and J by 5 bases, with 12 bases left in between. The CDR3 DNA is TGTGCCAGCAGTTATGCACAGGGAGATAATTCACCCCTCCACTTT. As protein: CASSYAQGDNSPLHF.

This clonotype was found a few times. This chain links TRBV20-1 with TRBJ1-5, with 7 bases matching TRBD1. Germline V lookup: CDR1 DFQATT, CDR2 SNEGSKA (reference sequence). V gave up 6 bases and J gave up 3 bases; unmatched junction bases: 11. The CDR3 covers 15 residues. The CDR3 DNA reads TGCAGTGCCCATCTCGGGACAGAATTCAATCAGCCCCAGCATTTT. Translation: CSAHLGTEFNQPQHF.

This clonotype was seen only a few times. The DNA for the CDR3 is TGTGCCAGCAGTGATCCCGGGAACTCTGGAAACACCATATATTTT. As protein: CASSDPGNSGNTIYF. The chain links TRBV25-1 to TRBJ1-3; the D is unclear. Germline lookup yields CDR1 MGHDK and CDR2 SYGVNS. V lost 3 bases and J lost 0, with 9 bases in between. The length of the CDR3 is 15 residues.

V is TRBV9 and J is TRBJ2-5; a possible D gene is TRBD2 (7 bases). CDR3 size: 13 residues. Germline lookup yields CDR1 SGDLS and CDR2 YYNGEE. V was trimmed by 5 bases and J by 7 bases, leaving 15 bases between them. The CDR3 DNA follows: TGTGCCAGCAGAGGGGGGGGGGAACTGACCCAGTACTTC. Protein product: CASRGGGELTQYF.

This clonotype was counted at least ten times. The rearrangement links TRBV3-1 to TRBJ1-5, with TRBD1 matching 7 bases. This CDR3 is 13 amino acids long. V gave up 4 bases and J gave up 9 bases; unmatched junction bases: 6. Germline values: CDR1 LGHDT, CDR2 YNNKEL (reference sequence). The CDR3: CASSRGTVGPQHF. DNA of the CDR3: TGTGCCAGCAGCCGCGGGACAGTCGGGCCCCAGCATTTT.

This clonotype was counted many times. The chain links TRBV6-6 to TRBJ1-2; D is possibly TRBD1 (5 bases). Trimming left V 0 bases short and J 6 bases short, with 11 bases between. This CDR3 has 14 residues. Germline V CDR1 and CDR2: MNHNY, SVGAGI (reference sequence). The CDR3 nucleotides are TGTGCCAGCAGTTACTCGGGGCGGGGGAATGGCTACACCTTC. Translation: CASSYSGRGNGYTF.

This clonotype showed up many times. The J gene is TRBJ1-1, the V gene TRBV28; D possibly corresponds to TRBD1 (5 bases). The V gene lost 6 bases and the J gene lost 0 bases, with 14 bases spanning the gap. CDR1 is MDHEN and CDR2 is SYDVKM in the germline V gene. This CDR3 spans 15 amino acids. The chain's CDR3 is CASRSHDSVNTEAFF. The CDR3, as DNA: TGTGCCAGCAGATCCCACGACAGCGTGAACACTGAAGCTTTCTTT.

This clonotype has more than one count but fewer than ten. CDR3 bases: TGTGCCAGCAGTGAACTCCCGGGCCGGGGTCAGCCCCAGCATTTT. It encodes CASSELPGRGQPQHF. The chain uses TRBV6-1 and TRBJ1-5, with unresolved D. Trimming cost V 2 bases and J 6 bases, with 14 bases left between them. In germline, CDR1 is MNHNS, CDR2 SASEGT. This CDR3 contains 15 residues.

This clonotype showed up many times. V usage is TRBV5-1 and J usage is TRBJ2-7, with a possible D match to TRBD1 (6 bases). Germline CDR1 is SGHRS and CDR2 is YFSETQ. This CDR3 has 13 amino acids. V dropped 0 bases and J dropped 5 bases, with 9 bases sitting between them. The CDR3 is CASSLVPGDEQYF. The CDR3 coding sequence is TGCGCCAGCAGCTTGGTACCAGGGGACGAGCAGTACTTC.

The chain carries TRBV5-1 and TRBJ2-1; 8 nucleotides align to TRBD2. Germline V gene lookup returns CDR1 SGHRS and CDR2 YFSETQ. The CDR3 consists of 15 residues. Germline trimming cut 1 base from V and 7 bases from J; bases unmatched to any gene: 7. The chain's CDR3 is CASSLLSGSSNEQFF. Written as DNA, the CDR3 is TGCGCCAGCAGCTTGCTGAGCGGGAGTTCGAATGAGCAGTTCTTC.

The rearrangement links TRBV12-3 or TRBV12-4 to TRBJ2-3, with D hard to call. The CDR3 covers 14 residues. V gave up 6 bases and J gave up 6 bases, with 16 bases separating them. The CDR3 sequence is CASSQDWAWDTQYF. As DNA, the CDR3 is TGTGCCAGCAGCCAAGACTGGGCATGGGATACGCAGTATTTT.

This clonotype was seen at least ten times. The chain is built from TRBV6-6 and TRBJ2-7; 7 bases are shared with TRBD2. The V gene's germline CDR1 is MNHNY and CDR2 SVGAGI (reference sequence). Trimming removed 0 bases from V and 6 bases from J; junction bases left unmatched: 14. This CDR3 is 17 amino acids long. The CDR3 here is CASSYSQSSLLAGEQYF. The CDR3 DNA reads as TGTGCCAGCAGTTACTCCCAATCGAGTCTCTTAGCGGGCGAGCAGTACTTC.

The chain links TRBV6-1 to TRBJ2-3, with 10 bases aligning to TRBD2. This CDR3 is 16 amino acids long. V shed 5 bases, J shed 5 bases, and the junction held 10 bases outside the gene matches. CDR1 is MNHNS, CDR2 SASEGT, per germline. This CDR3 is CASSPRLAGALDTQYF. The CDR3 nucleotides read TGTGCCAGCAGTCCCAGACTAGCGGGTGCCTTAGATACGCAGTATTTT.

V and J are TRBV5-1 and TRBJ2-7, with 8 bases lining up with TRBD2. This CDR3 contains 16 residues. Per germline, CDR1 SGHRS and CDR2 YFSETQ. V shed 0 bases, J shed 0 bases, and the junction held 5 bases outside the gene matches. The CDR3 loop reads CASSLAGGGSSYEQYF. The CDR3 nucleotides are TGCGCCAGCAGCTTGGCCGGGGGGGGGAGCTCCTACGAGCAGTACTTC.

This clonotype has a count of ten or more. The V and J genes are TRBV28 and TRBJ2-5; D is undetermined. Trimming stripped 3 bases from V and 2 bases from J, with 10 bases between. The CDR3 length is 14 residues. Germline V CDR1 and CDR2: MDHEN, SYDVKM. The CDR3, as DNA: TGTGCCAGCAGTTTCGGGTCAGCGCAAGAGACCCAGTACTTC. Its translation is CASSFGSAQETQYF. The entire variable domain, with the rest obtained from reference TRBV28 and TRBJ2-5, is as follows: DVKVTQSSRYLVKRTGEKVFLECVQDMDHENMFWYRQDPGLGLRLIYFSYDVKMKEKGDIPEGYSVSREKKERFSLILESASTNQTSMYLCASSFGSAQETQYFGPGTRLLVL.